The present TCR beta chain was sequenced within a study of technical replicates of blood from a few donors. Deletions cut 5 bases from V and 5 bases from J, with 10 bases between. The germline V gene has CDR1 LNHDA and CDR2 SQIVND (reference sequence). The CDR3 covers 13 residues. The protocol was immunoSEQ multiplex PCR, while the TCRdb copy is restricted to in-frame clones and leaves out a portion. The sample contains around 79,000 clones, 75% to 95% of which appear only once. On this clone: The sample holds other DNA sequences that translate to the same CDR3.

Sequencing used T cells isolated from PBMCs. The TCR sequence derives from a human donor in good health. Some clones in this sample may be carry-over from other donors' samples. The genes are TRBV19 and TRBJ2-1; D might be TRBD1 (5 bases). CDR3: CASSPTGNNEQFF. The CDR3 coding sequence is TGTGCCAGTAGTCCTACAGGTAACAATGAGCAGTTCTTC.